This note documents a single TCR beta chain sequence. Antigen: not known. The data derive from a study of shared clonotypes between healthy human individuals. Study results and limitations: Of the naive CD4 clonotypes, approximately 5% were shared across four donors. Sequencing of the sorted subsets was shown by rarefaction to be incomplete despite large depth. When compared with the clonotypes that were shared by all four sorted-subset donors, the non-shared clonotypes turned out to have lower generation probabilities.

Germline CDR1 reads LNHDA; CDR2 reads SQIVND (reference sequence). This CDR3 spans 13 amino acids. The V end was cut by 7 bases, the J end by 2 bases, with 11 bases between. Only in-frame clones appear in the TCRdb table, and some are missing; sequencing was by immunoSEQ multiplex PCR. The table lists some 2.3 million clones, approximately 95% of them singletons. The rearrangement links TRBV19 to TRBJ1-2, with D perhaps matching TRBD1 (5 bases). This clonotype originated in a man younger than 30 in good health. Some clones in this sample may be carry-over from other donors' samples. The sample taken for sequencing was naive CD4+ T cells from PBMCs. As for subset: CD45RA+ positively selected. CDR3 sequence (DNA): TGTGCCAGTATCACGGGACTCAACTATGGCTACACCTTC. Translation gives CASITGLNYGYTF.